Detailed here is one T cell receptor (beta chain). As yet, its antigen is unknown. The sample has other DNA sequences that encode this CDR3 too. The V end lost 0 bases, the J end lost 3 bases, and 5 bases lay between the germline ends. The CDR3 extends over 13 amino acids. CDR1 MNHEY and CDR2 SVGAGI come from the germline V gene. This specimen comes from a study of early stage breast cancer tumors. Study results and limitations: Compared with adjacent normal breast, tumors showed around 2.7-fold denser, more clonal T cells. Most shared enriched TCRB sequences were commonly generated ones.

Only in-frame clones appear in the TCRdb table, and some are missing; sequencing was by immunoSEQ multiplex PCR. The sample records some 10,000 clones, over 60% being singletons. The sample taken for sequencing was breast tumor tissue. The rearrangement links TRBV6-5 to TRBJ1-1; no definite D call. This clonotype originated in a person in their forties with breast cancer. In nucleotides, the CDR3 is TGTGCCAGCAGTTACTCGAAGGACACTGAAGCTTTCTTT. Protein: CASSYSKDTEAFF.